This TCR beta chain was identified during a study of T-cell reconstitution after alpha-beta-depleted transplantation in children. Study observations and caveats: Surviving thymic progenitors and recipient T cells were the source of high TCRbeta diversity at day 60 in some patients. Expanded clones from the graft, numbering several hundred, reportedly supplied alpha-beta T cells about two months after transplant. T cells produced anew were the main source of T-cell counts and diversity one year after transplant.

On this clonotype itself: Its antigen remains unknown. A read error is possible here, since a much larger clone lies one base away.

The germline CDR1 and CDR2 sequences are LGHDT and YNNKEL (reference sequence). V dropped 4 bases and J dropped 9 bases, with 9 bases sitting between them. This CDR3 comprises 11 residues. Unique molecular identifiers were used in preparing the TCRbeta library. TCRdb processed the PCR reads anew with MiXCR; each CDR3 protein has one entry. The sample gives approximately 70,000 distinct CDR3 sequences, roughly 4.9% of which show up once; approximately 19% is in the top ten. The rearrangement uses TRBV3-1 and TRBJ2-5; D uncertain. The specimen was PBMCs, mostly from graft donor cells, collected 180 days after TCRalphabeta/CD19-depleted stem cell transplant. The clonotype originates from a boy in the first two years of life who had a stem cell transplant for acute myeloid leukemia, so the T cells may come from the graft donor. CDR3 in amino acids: CASSPSVAQYF. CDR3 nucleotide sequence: TGTGCCAGCAGCCCATCAGTGGCCCAGTACTTC.